Below are 24 T cell receptor beta chains sequenced from a single sample in a study of blood T cell repertoires in COVID-19. Only in-frame clones appear in the TCRdb table, and some are missing; sequencing was by immunoSEQ multiplex PCR. This table holds about 190,000 clones, less than 90% found once. The sequencing sample was made of peripheral blood. The receptors shown here come from a man aged 25-45 years with acute or convalescent COVID-19.

This rearrangement joins TRBV7-2 to TRBJ2-5, with 7 bases that match TRBD2. The CDR3 totals 16 residues. V shed 4 bases and J 0 bases; nucleotides not matched to a gene: 8. CDR1 and CDR2 from the germline V gene are SGHTA and FQGNSA. The chain's CDR3 is CASSYAGTNYQETQYF. In nucleotides, the CDR3 is TGTGCCAGCAGCTACGCCGGGACTAACTACCAAGAGACCCAGTACTTC.

J is TRBJ2-6 and V is TRBV5-1; D is possibly TRBD2 (6 bases). V was trimmed by 4 bases and J by 2 bases, leaving 16 bases between them. Germline CDR1 SGHRS, CDR2 YFSETQ. CDR3 size: 17 residues. CDR3 in amino acids: CASSPGPGLAGANVLTF. For the CDR3, the DNA is TGCGCCAGCAGCCCCGGCCCGGGACTCGCTGGGGCCAACGTCCTGACTTTC. Full variable domain (remainder filled in from reference TRBV5-1 and TRBJ2-6): KAGVTQTPRYLIKTRGQQVTLSCSPISGHRSVSWYQQTPGQGLQFLFEYFSETQRNKGNFPGRFSGRQFSNSRSEMNVSTLELGDSALYLCASSPGPGLAGANVLTFGAGSRLTVL.

This chain links TRBV5-1 with TRBJ1-2; a weak D match, TRBD1 (6 bases). V was trimmed by 2 bases and J by 5 bases, leaving 16 bases between them. The CDR3 extends over 15 amino acids. Germline CDR1 is SGHRS and CDR2 is YFSETQ. CDR3 coding DNA: TGCGCCAGCAGCTTTTCTCCGGACAGACATTATGGCTACACCTTC. Translated, it gives CASSFSPDRHYGYTF.

This clone was picked up one time. This chain's CDR3 is CASSLGLQLEQFF. DNA of the CDR3: TGCGCCAGCAGCCTGGGACTTCAACTTGAGCAGTTCTTC. This rearrangement joins TRBV4-1 to TRBJ2-1; perhaps TRBD2 as D (6 bases). The V and J ends lost 4 bases and 9 bases respectively, with 13 bases between them. Germline values: CDR1 MGHRA, CDR2 YSYEKL. CDR3 length equals 13 residues.

The rearrangement uses TRBV19 and TRBJ2-7; 9 positions match TRBD2. The germline CDR1 and CDR2 sequences are LNHDA and SQIVND (reference sequence). J gave up 3 bases and V 7 bases, and 7 bases lay outside the gene matches. This CDR3 comprises 14 residues. CDR3 nucleotide sequence: TGTGCCAGTACGAAGCGGGGGGTCGACTACGAGCAGTACTTC. Translating it yields CASTKRGVDYEQYF.

This clone was observed a single time. This chain links TRBV3-1 (or the pseudogene TRBV3-2) with TRBJ2-7, with a weak D call TRBD2 (7 bases). V dropped 4 bases and J dropped 6 bases, with 19 bases sitting between them. Germline CDR1 is LGHDT and CDR2 is YNNKEL (reference sequence). There are 15 residues in the CDR3. CDR3 sequence (DNA): TGTGCCAGCAGCCGGAGCGAGGGGGGGGCGTTCGAGCAGTACTTC. Translated, it gives CASSRSEGGAFEQYF.

The chain recombines TRBV5-4 with TRBJ1-5; TRBD1 matches 9 bases. Germline CDR1 is SGHNT and CDR2 is YYREEE (reference sequence). Trimming cost V 4 bases and J 4 bases; bases outside gene matches: 3. This CDR3 has 14 residues. For the CDR3, the DNA is TGTGCCAGCAGCCCCGGACAGGGGAATCAGCCCCAGCATTTT. Protein sequence: CASSPGQGNQPQHF.

CDR3: CASSLRALQGSNQPQHF. The CDR3 DNA follows: TGTGCCAGCAGCCTCCGTGCCCTACAGGGATCAAATCAGCCCCAGCATTTT. This chain joins TRBV4-2 and TRBJ1-5; the D gene is possibly TRBD1 (6 bases). CDR1 is LGHNA and CDR2 is YNFKEQ in the germline V gene. The CDR3 contains 17 residues. The germline V and J ends were trimmed by 4 bases and 4 bases, with 20 bases remaining between them.

This clone was picked up a small number of times. V is TRBV28 and J is TRBJ2-1; TRBD1 agrees at 9 bases. The V gene's germline CDR1 is MDHEN and CDR2 SYDVKM. After removal of 4 bases from V and 7 bases from J, the junction contained 17 bases not matched to a gene. The CDR3 loop spans 18 amino acids. The CDR3 loop is CASSWRTGAIGWDNEQFF. The CDR3 bases are TGTGCCAGCAGTTGGAGGACAGGGGCGATCGGTTGGGATAATGAGCAGTTCTTC. Full variable domain (rest looked up from reference TRBV28 and TRBJ2-1): DVKVTQSSRYLVKRTGEKVFLECVQDMDHENMFWYRQDPGLGLRLIYFSYDVKMKEKGDIPEGYSVSREKKERFSLILESASTNQTSMYLCASSWRTGAIGWDNEQFFGPGTRLTVL.

The chain carries TRBV2 and TRBJ2-7, with TRBD1 as a possible D gene (5 bases). Germline-derived CDR1 and CDR2 are SNHLY and FYNNEI. Deletions cut 8 bases from V and 8 bases from J, with 19 bases between. The CDR3 is 13 residues long. In DNA form, the CDR3 reads TGTGCCAGCGTGAGGAACGGGCAGGGCAAGCAGTACTTC. It is translated as CASVRNGQGKQYF.

This clone is a singleton in its sample. The chain joins TRBV3-1 (or the pseudogene TRBV3-2) to TRBJ2-3; 9 bases are a match to TRBD1. This CDR3 contains 15 residues. Germline V gene lookup returns CDR1 LGHDT and CDR2 YNNKEL (reference sequence). J gave up 9 bases and V 1 base, and 8 bases lay outside the gene matches. CDR3 in DNA: TGTGCCAGCAGCCAAGCTCCGGGACAGGGACGAACGCAGTATTTT. This codes for CASSQAPGQGRTQYF.

The chain is built from TRBV10-3 and TRBJ1-6; weak D call: TRBD1 (5 bases). The CDR3 length is 15 residues. The V end was cut by 6 bases, the J end by 10 bases, with 19 bases between. CDR1 is ENHRY, CDR2 SYGVKD, per germline. The CDR3 is CAISEGLPVRSPLHF. CDR3 nucleotides: TGTGCCATCAGCGAGGGGCTACCGGTAAGGTCACCCCTCCACTTT.

The chain joins TRBV28 to TRBJ2-6; D possibly corresponds to TRBD2 (5 bases). CDR1 is MDHEN, CDR2 SYDVKM, per germline. This CDR3 region has 14 residues. V lost 8 bases and J lost 2, with 10 bases in between. The CDR3 region has the DNA TGTGCCAGCGGAACGGGGACTGGGGCCAACGTCCTGACTTTC. It yields the protein CASGTGTGANVLTF.

The CDR3 region is CASSPTGGRAEAFF. CDR3 coding DNA: TGTGCCAGCTCCCCGACAGGGGGGAGGGCTGAAGCTTTCTTT. The J gene is TRBJ1-1, the V gene TRBV18; 9 nucleotides align to TRBD1. The CDR3 is 14 residues long. CDR1 and CDR2 from the germline V gene are KGHSH and LQKENI. V gave up 6 bases and J gave up 6 bases; unmatched junction bases: 8. The variable domain in full, with the rest retrieved from reference TRBV18 and TRBJ1-1, is NAGVMQNPRHLVRRRGQEARLRCSPMKGHSHVYWYRQLPEEGLKFMVYLQKENIIDESGMPKERFSAEFPKEGPSILRIQQVVRGDSAAYFCASSPTGGRAEAFFGQGTRLTVV.

The table lists this clone with a few counts. This chain uses TRBV28 with TRBJ1-2; the match to TRBD1 covers 8 bases. The CDR3 totals 13 residues. The junction had 10 bases not matched to a gene; V was cut back by 8 bases and J by 8 bases. CDR1 is MDHEN and CDR2 is SYDVKM in the germline V gene. DNA of the CDR3: TGTGCCAGCCACCCGGGACAGGCGCTCGGCTACACCTTC. Amino acids: CASHPGQALGYTF.

CDR3 protein: CASRLLGAGPANEQFF. In nucleotides, the CDR3 is TGTGCCAGCAGGCTCCTCGGAGCGGGCCCGGCCAATGAGCAGTTCTTC. The V call is TRBV11-2, the J call TRBJ2-1, with a possible D match to TRBD2 (6 bases). Trimming removed 6 bases from V and 6 bases from J, with 21 bases in between. This CDR3 is built from 16 residues. Germline assignment: CDR1 SGHAT and CDR2 FQNNGV.

This clone was observed a few times. This rearrangement joins TRBV19 to TRBJ2-5, with D perhaps matching TRBD1 (5 bases). The germline V gene has CDR1 LNHDA and CDR2 SQIVND (reference sequence). This CDR3 has 9 residues. V was cut by 6 bases and J by 11 bases, with 7 bases left in between. The CDR3 reads CASSSGQYF. The DNA of the CDR3 is TGTGCCAGTAGCTCAGGGCAGTACTTC.

In this sample, this clone turned up once. This sequence joins TRBV7-3 and TRBJ2-1; the match to TRBD2 covers 8 bases. Germline V gene lookup returns CDR1 SGHTA and CDR2 FQGTGA. With V trimmed by 3 bases and J by 2 bases, 3 bases remained unmatched. CDR3 length: 15 amino acids. For the CDR3, the DNA is TGTGCCAGCAGCTTGGGAGCGGGGGCCTACAATGAGCAGTTCTTC. It is translated as CASSLGAGAYNEQFF. The full variable domain, completed using reference TRBV7-3 and TRBJ2-1, is GAGVSQTPSNKVTEKGKYVELRCDPISGHTALYWYRQSLGQGPEFLIYFQGTGAADDSGLPNDRFFAVRPEGSVSTLKIQRTERGDSAVYLCASSLGAGAYNEQFFGPGTRLTVL.

The count of this clone is one. The CDR3 DNA is TGTGCCAGTAGTCATCCAGGGACAGGGGTTGGAGATACGCAGTATTTT. As protein: CASSHPGTGVGDTQYF. This chain links TRBV19 with TRBJ2-3; 10 positions agree with TRBD1. The CDR3 contains 16 residues. Germline assignment: CDR1 LNHDA and CDR2 SQIVND (reference sequence). With V trimmed by 5 bases and J by 5 bases, 10 bases remained unmatched.

V usage is TRBV18 and J usage is TRBJ1-5; the D is unclear. The CDR3 extends over 13 amino acids. The germline gives CDR1 KGHSH, CDR2 LQKENI. V was pared by 4 bases and J by 5 bases, with 9 bases between. The CDR3 reads CASSRAGDQPQHF. In DNA form, the CDR3 reads TGTGCCAGCTCACGGGCGGGTGATCAGCCCCAGCATTTT.

This chain links TRBV30 with TRBJ1-4; weak D call: TRBD1 (6 bases). The germline V gene encodes CDR1 GTSNPN and CDR2 SVGIG (reference sequence). The CDR3 is 15 amino acids. V was clipped by 1 base and J by 5 bases, with 14 bases between them. The CDR3, as DNA: TGTGCCTGGAGTGACTTCGGGACAATAAATGAAAAACTGTTTTTT. Its protein product is CAWSDFGTINEKLFF.

This clone showed up just once. This sequence joins TRBV5-1 and TRBJ2-3, with 15 bases identical to TRBD2. The junction had 12 bases not matched to a gene; V was cut back by 1 base and J by 0 bases. The CDR3 length is 21 residues. CDR1 is SGHRS and CDR2 is YFSETQ in the germline V gene. The CDR3 DNA reads as TGCGCCAGCAGCTTGTCTTGGGGACTAGCGGGAGGTACGTCTAGCACAGATACGCAGTATTTT. Amino acid sequence: CASSLSWGLAGGTSSTDTQYF. The full variable domain, rest sourced from reference TRBV5-1 and TRBJ2-3, is KAGVTQTPRYLIKTRGQQVTLSCSPISGHRSVSWYQQTPGQGLQFLFEYFSETQRNKGNFPGRFSGRQFSNSRSEMNVSTLELGDSALYLCASSLSWGLAGGTSSTDTQYFGPGTRLTVL.

This sequence joins TRBV5-5 and TRBJ1-3, with D possibly being TRBD1 (6 bases). V dropped 3 bases and J dropped 2 bases, with 21 bases sitting between them. The CDR3 spans 18 residues. The germline gives CDR1 SGHKS, CDR2 YYEKEE (reference sequence). CDR3 nucleotide sequence: TGTGCCAGCAGCTCAACCTCCGGGACACCTAAGGCTGGAAACACCATATATTTT. It yields the protein CASSSTSGTPKAGNTIYF.

The chain employs TRBV23-1 and TRBJ2-3, with 9 bases that match TRBD1. TRBV23-1 is known as an ORF, though its function is uncertain. Trimming took 3 bases from V and 6 from J; bases not matched to a gene: 7. The CDR3 extends over 15 amino acids. The CDR3 bases are TGCGCCAGCAGTCACCCGGAACAGGGGGCGGATACGCAGTATTTT. Its translation is CASSHPEQGADTQYF.